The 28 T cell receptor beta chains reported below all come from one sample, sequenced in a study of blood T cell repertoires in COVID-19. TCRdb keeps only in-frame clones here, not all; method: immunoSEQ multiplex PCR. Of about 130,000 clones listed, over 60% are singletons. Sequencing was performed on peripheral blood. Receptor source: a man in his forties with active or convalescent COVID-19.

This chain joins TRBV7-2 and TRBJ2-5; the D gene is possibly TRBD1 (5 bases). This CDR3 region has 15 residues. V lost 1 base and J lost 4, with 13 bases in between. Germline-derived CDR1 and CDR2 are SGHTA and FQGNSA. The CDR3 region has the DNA TGTGCCAGCAGCTTAGAGGGGCAGGGCCGAGAGACCCAGTACTTC. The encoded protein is CASSLEGQGRETQYF.

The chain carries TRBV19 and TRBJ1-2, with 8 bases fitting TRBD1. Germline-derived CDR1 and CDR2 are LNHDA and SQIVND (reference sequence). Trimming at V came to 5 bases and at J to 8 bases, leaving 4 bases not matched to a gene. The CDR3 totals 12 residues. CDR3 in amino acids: CASSWTGSGYTF. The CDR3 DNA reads TGTGCCAGTAGTTGGACAGGGAGCGGCTACACCTTC.

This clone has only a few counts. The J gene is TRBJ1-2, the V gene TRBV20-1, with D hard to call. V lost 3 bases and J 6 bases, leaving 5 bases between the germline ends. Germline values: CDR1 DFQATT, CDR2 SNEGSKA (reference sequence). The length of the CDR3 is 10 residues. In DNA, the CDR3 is TGCAGTGCTAGGCGGGATGGCTACACCTTC. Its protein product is CSARRDGYTF.

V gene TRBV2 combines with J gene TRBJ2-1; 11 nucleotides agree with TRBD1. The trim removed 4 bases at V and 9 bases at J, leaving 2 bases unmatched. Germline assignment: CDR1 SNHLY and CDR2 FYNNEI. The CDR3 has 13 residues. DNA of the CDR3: TGTGCCAGCAGTGGGACAGGGGGCGTTGAGCAGTTCTTC. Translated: CASSGTGGVEQFF.

This chain's CDR3 is CASSRGDQPQHF. CDR3 DNA: TGTGCCAGCAGCCGAGGCGATCAGCCCCAGCATTTT. The rearrangement joins TRBV12-3 or TRBV12-4 to TRBJ1-5, with D unclear. The CDR3 spans 12 residues. Trimming shortened V by 6 bases and J by 5 bases, and 8 bases separated the two germline ends.

CDR3 DNA: TGTGCCAGCAGTATTCGGACAGGGTCGAACACTGAAGCTTTCTTT. It encodes CASSIRTGSNTEAFF. This chain links TRBV2 with TRBJ1-1, with 8 positions matching TRBD1. V trimming: 5 bases; J trimming: 1 base; junction bases outside the gene matches: 6. CDR3 size: 15 residues. Germline V gene lookup returns CDR1 SNHLY and CDR2 FYNNEI.

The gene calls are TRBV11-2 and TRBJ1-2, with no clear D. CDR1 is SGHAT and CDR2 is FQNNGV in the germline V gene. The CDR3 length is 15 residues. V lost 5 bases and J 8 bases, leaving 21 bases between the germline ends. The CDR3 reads CASSSPETAKNGYTF. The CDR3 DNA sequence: TGTGCCAGCAGCAGCCCGGAGACGGCTAAGAACGGCTACACCTTC.

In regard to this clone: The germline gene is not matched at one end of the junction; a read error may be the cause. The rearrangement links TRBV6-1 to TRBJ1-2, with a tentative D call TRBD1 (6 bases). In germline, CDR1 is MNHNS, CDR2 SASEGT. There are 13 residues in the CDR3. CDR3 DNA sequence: TGTGCCAGCAGAGAAGGGGGGCTTCATGGCTACACCTTC. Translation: CASREGGLHGYTF.

CDR3 residues: CASSPSGAGGTDTQYF. The CDR3 nucleotides are TGTGCCAGCAGTCCCTCCGGGGCAGGGGGCACAGATACGCAGTATTTT. The chain joins TRBV28 to TRBJ2-3, with D possibly matching TRBD1 (6 bases). The CDR3 contains 16 residues. Germline V lookup: CDR1 MDHEN, CDR2 SYDVKM. V lost 5 bases and J lost 1, with 16 bases in between.

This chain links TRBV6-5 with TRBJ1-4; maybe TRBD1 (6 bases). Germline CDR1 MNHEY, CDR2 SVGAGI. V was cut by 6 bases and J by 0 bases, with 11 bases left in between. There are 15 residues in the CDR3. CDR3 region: CASRDRDTTNEKLFF. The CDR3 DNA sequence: TGTGCCAGCAGGGACCGGGACACAACTAATGAAAAACTGTTTTTT.

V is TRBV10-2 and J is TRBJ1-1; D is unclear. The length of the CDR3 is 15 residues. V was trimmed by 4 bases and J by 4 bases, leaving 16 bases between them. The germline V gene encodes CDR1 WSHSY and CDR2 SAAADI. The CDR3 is CASSGGSFQVTEAFF. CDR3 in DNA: TGCGCCAGCAGTGGAGGGAGTTTTCAGGTCACTGAAGCTTTCTTT.

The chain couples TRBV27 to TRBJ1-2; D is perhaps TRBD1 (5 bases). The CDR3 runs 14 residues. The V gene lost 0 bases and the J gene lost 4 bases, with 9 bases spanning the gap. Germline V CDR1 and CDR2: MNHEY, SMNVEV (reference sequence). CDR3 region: CASSLSKGFYGYTF. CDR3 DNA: TGTGCCAGCAGTTTATCGAAGGGGTTCTATGGCTACACCTTC.

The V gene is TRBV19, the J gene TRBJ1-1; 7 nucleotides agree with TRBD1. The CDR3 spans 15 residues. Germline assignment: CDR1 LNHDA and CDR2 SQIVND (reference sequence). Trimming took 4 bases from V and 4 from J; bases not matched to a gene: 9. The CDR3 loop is CASSRSGQVVTEAFF. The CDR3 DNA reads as TGTGCCAGTAGTAGGTCCGGACAGGTCGTCACTGAAGCTTTCTTT.

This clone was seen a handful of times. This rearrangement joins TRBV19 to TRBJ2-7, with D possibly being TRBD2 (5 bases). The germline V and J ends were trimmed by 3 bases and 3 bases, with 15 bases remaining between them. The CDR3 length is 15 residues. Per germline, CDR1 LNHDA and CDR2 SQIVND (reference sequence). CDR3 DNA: TGTGCCAGTAGTATTATCCGGGGAAATCTCTACGAGCAGTACTTC. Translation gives CASSIIRGNLYEQYF.

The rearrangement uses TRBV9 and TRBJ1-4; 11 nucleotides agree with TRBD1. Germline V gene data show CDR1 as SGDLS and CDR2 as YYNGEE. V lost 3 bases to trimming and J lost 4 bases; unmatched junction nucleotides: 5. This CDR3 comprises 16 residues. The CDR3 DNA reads TGTGCCAGCAGCGCCACCGGGACAGGGGGTAATGAAAAACTGTTTTTT. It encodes CASSATGTGGNEKLFF.

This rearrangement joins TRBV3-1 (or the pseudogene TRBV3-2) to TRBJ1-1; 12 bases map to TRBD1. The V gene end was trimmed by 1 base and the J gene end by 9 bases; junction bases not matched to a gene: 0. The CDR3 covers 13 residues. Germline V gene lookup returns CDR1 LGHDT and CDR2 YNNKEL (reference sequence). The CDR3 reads CASSQGDRGQAFF. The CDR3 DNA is TGTGCCAGCAGCCAAGGGGACAGGGGGCAAGCTTTCTTT.

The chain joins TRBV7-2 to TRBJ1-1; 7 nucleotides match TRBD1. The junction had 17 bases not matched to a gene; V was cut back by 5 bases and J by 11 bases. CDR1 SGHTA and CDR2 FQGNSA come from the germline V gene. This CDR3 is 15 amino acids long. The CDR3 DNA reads TGTGCCAGCAGCCCCTTCGACAGGGCGGCATCGAACGCTTTCTTT. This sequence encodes CASSPFDRAASNAFF. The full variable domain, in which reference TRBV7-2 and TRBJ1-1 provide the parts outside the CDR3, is GAGVSQSPSNKVTEKGKDVELRCDPISGHTALYWYRQSLGQGLEFLIYFQGNSAPDKSGLPSDRFSAERTGGSVSTLTIQRTQQEDSAVYLCASSPFDRAASNAFFGQGTRLTVV.

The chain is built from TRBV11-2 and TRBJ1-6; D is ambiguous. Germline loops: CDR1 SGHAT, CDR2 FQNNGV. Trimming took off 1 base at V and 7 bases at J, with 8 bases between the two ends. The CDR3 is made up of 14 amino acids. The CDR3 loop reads CASSLGLRNSPLHF. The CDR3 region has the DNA TGTGCCAGCAGCTTAGGTTTGCGGAATTCACCCCTCCACTTT.

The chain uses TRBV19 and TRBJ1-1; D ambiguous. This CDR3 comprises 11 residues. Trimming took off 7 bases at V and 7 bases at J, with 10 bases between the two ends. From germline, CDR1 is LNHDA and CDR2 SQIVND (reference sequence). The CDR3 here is CASNTKLEAFF. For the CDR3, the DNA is TGTGCCAGTAATACCAAGCTTGAAGCTTTCTTT.

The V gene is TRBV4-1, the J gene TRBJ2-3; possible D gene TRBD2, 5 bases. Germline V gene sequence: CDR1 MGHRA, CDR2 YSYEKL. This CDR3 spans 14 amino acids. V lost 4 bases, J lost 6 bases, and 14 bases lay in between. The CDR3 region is CASSPIPSGDTQYF. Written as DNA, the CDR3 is TGCGCCAGCAGCCCTATACCATCGGGGGATACGCAGTATTTT.

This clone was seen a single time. The CDR3 coding sequence is TGTGCCACCAGTGACCCGACTAGCGGGGTGAACACCGGGGAGCTGTTTTTT. It specifies CATSDPTSGVNTGELFF. The chain carries TRBV24-1 and TRBJ2-2; 11 bases fit TRBD2. The ends lost 4 bases at V and 1 base at J; junction bases unmatched: 4. CDR1 is KGHDR, CDR2 SFDVKD, per germline. The CDR3 contains 17 residues.

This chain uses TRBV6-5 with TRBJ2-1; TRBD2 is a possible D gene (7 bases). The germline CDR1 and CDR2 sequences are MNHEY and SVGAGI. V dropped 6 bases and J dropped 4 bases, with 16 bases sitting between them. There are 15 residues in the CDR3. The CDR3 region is CASRGAGTIYNEQFF. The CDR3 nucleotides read TGTGCCAGCAGGGGGGCCGGGACTATATACAATGAGCAGTTCTTC.

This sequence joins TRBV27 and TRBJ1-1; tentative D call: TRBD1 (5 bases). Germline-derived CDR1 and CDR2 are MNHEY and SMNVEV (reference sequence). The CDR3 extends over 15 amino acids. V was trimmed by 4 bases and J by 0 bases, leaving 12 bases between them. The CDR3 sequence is CASSSIGGLNTEAFF. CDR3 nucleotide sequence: TGTGCCAGCAGTTCTATCGGGGGTTTGAACACTGAAGCTTTCTTT.

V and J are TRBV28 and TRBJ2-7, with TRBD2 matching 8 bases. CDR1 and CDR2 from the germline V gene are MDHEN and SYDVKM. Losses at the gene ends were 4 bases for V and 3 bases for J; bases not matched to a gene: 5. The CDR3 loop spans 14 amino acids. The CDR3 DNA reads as TGTGCCAGCAGTTCTTTGGCGGGAGGCTACGAGCAGTACTTC. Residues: CASSSLAGGYEQYF.

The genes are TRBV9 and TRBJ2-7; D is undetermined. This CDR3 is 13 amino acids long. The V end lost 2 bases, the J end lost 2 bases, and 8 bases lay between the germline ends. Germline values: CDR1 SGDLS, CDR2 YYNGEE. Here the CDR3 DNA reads TGTGCCAGCAGCGTTTCGCTAACCTACGAGCAGTACTTC. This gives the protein CASSVSLTYEQYF.

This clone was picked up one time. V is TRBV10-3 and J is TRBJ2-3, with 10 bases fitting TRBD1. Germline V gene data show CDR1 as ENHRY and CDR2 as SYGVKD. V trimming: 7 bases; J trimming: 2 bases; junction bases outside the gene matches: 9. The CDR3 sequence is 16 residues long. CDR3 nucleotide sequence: TGTGCCATCACCCCGGAGGGACAGGGGTTCACAGATACGCAGTATTTT. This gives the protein CAITPEGQGFTDTQYF.

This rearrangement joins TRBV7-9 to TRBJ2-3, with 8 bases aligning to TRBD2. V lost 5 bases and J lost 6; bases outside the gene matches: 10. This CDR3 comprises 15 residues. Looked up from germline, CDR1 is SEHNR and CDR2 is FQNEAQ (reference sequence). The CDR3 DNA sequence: TGTGCCAGCAGCGCCGGGACTAGTGTTAGGGATACGCAGTATTTT. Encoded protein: CASSAGTSVRDTQYF. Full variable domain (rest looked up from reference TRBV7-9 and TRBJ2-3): DTGVSQNPRHKITKRGQNVTFRCDPISEHNRLYWYRQTLGQGPEFLTYFQNEAQLEKSRLLSDRFSAERPKGSFSTLEIQRTEQGDSAMYLCASSAGTSVRDTQYFGPGTRLTVL.

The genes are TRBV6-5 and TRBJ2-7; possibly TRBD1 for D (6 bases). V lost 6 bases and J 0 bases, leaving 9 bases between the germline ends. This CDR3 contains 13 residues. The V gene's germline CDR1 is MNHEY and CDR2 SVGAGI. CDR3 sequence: CASRGQHSYEQYF. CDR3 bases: TGTGCCAGCAGAGGACAGCACTCCTACGAGCAGTACTTC.